Detailed here is one T cell receptor beta chain. Its antigen target is currently unknown. It has no much larger one-base neighbor in the sample; base qualities were not kept. This specimen comes from a study of Ad26.COV2.S vaccination and SARS-CoV-2 variants (dated by TCRdb to the early 2020s). About the study as a whole: Vaccine-arm donors came from COV1001, a multicentre, randomized, double-blind, placebo-controlled phase I-IIa trial of Ad26.COV2.S in healthy adults. Ad26.COV2.S was administered intramuscularly at 5 x 10^10 or 1 x 10^11 viral particles, either as a single shot or as two shots given 56 days apart. TCRbeta repertoire sequencing was used to assess the specificity and breadth of SARS-CoV-2-reactive T cell receptors after Ad26.COV2.S vaccination. The TCR-sequenced set comprised around 30 samples: approximately 19 Ad26.COV2.S vaccine recipients, 5 placebo recipients and 8 SARS-CoV-2 convalescent individuals. Participants in the trial were split at random into five groups of five each, receiving low-dose or high-dose Ad26.COV2.S once or twice, or else placebo on both occasions. Investigators did not know the trial group allocation while performing experiments and assessing outcomes. On the study overall, not on this receptor specifically: The study was not powered to compare responses between vaccine doses or regimens. Comparable non-spike TCR breadth was observed between vaccine and placebo recipients, consistent with only spike being contained in the vaccine. It was noted by the authors that total T cell responses may have been underestimated by the TCR breadth and depth analyses. Ad26.COV2.S recipients had higher spike-specific TCR breadth than placebo recipients (P = 0.0014). Substantial breadth of spike-specific CD8+ and CD4+ T cell responses was reported after vaccination.

The immunoSEQ Assay was the method used to sequence TCRbeta CDR3 regions. After extraction, genomic DNA underwent amplification by bias-controlled multiplex PCR, followed by high-throughput sequencing. In the paper's pipeline: Collapsing and filtering of sequences were performed to quantify the absolute abundance of each unique TCRbeta CDR3 region. T cell fraction was estimated by normalization of TCRbeta template counts to usable DNA, with usable DNA being measured through amplification of reference genes present in all nucleated cells. Repertoire TCRs were annotated as SARS-CoV-2-specific by exact matching of V gene, CDR3 amino acid sequence and J gene to a known reactive TCR set. The reference SARS-CoV-2 TCR set was obtained from MIRA and was filtered for enrichment in COVID-19-positive ImmuneCODE repertoires, whereby public or cross-reactive TCRs were removed. Based on the MIRA antigens, annotated TCRs were further analysed at the level of specific ORF or position within ORF. Breadth was defined as the number of annotated unique rearrangements divided by the total number of unique productive rearrangements, and depth was defined as the summed frequency of the annotated unique rearrangements. Two-sided Wilcoxon rank-sum tests were applied when comparing TCR breadth between groups. Sourced from immuneACCESS, this table was stored by TCRdb with only in-frame sequences that have V and J called. A share of the clones is absent; for the studies checked, an unresolved V gene accounts for under half, and the remainder has no known explanation. D and trimming come from the DNA, and the V and J calls and clone size come from that table. The sample records roughly 300,000 clones, approximately 90% of which are singletons. The ten top clones hold approximately 5% of the sample.

In light of the paper, this sample's treatment or condition label describes: roughly 19 received Ad26.COV2.S at low or high dose, single or two shots; 5 received placebo; per-sample allocation not given. For vaccine and placebo recipients, repertoires were sequenced using samples collected on day 63 after the first injection. Between 29 July and 7 August 2020, Cohort 1b enrolled about 27 adults aged 18-55 years at one site in Boston, USA. Ad26.COV2.S consisted of a replication-incompetent adenovirus type 26 vector by which a prefusion-stabilized SARS-CoV-2 spike protein from the original Wuhan strain was expressed. The TCR was taken from a person aged 18 to 59 who received the Ad26.COV2.S COVID-19 vaccine or a placebo. The source material was peripheral blood, sampled in a trial of Ad26.COV2.S vaccine versus placebo.

The DNA is as follows: TGTGCCAGCAGCAAGAGACAGGCTATCTCGAACACTGAAGCTTTCTTT. Its protein product is CASSKRQAISNTEAFF. The sequence is built from TRBV7-2 and TRBJ1-1; the D region possibly corresponds to TRBD1 (6 bases align). The CDR3 spans 16 residues, from the cysteine through the phenylalanine. Only the CDR3 part of the read is kept: 48 bases, read in frame from the first base. CDR1 SGHTA and CDR2 FQGNSA are derived from the germline V gene. Relative to germline, V is 5 bases shorter and J is 1 base shorter, with 17 bases between their ends.